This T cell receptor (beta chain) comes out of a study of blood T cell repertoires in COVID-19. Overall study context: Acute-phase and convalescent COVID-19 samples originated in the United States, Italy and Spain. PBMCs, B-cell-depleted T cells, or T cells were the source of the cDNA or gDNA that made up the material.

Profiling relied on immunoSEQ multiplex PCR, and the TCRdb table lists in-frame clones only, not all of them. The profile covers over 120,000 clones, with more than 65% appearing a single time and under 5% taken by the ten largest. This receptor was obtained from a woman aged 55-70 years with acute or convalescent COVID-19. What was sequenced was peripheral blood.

The chain's CDR3 is CASRSSGSGDTQYF. In nucleotides, the CDR3 is TGTGCCAGCAGATCCAGCGGGAGTGGGGATACGCAGTATTTT. The rearrangement links TRBV27 to TRBJ2-3; TRBD2 matches at 8 bases. There are 14 residues in the CDR3. In germline, CDR1 is MNHEY, CDR2 SMNVEV (reference sequence). V lost 6 bases and J lost 6; bases outside the gene matches: 8.